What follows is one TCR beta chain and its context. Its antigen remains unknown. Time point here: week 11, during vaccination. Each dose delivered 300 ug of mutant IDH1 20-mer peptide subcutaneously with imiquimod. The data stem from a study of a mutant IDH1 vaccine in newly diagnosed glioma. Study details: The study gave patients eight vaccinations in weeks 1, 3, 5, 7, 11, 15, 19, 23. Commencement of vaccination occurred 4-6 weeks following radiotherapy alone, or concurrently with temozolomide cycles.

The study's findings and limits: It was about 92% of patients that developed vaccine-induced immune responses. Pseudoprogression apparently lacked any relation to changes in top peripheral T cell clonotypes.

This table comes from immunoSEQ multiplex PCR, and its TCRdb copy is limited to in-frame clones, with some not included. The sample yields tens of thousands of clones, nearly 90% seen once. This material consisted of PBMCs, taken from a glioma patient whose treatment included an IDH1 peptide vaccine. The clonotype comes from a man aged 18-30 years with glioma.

Here the CDR3 reads CASRPTGGGQPQHF. The DNA for the CDR3 is TGTGCCAGCAGGCCGACGGGCGGAGGCCAGCCCCAGCATTTT. This chain uses TRBV27 with TRBJ1-5; no reliable D call. The CDR3 covers 14 residues. The V gene lost 6 bases and the J gene lost 7 bases, with 16 bases spanning the gap. Germline lookup yields CDR1 MNHEY and CDR2 SMNVEV (reference sequence).